A single sample is the source of the 30 T cell receptor beta chains below, sequenced in a study of cytomegalovirus exposure and HLA in healthy donors. The primer mix had 60 Vbeta and 13 Jbeta primers. Data came from immunoSEQ multiplex PCR; TCRdb stores just in-frame clones and leaves some out. Seen here are 100,000 or so clones, approximately 12% observed once, and the top ten hold 16%. The sequencing input was PBMCs. Every receptor here comes from a middle-aged man in good health and CMV-seropositive.

This clone was observed a few times. The chain employs TRBV10-3 and TRBJ2-2; D is unresolved. Germline assignment: CDR1 ENHRY and CDR2 SYGVKD. The CDR3 is 14 amino acids. Trimming took 4 bases from V and 5 from J, leaving 11 bases between them. CDR3: CAISGKERTGELFF. CDR3 sequence (DNA): TGTGCCATCAGTGGCAAAGAGCGAACCGGGGAGCTGTTTTTT.

The V call is TRBV10-1, the J call TRBJ2-2; TRBD1 agrees at 7 bases. The CDR3 consists of 18 residues. In germline, CDR1 is WNHNN, CDR2 SYGVQD (reference sequence). Trimming took 4 bases from V and 4 from J; bases not matched to a gene: 15. CDR3 sequence (DNA): TGCGCCAGCAGTGCACCTCCCACCGGGACAGAACCCACCGGGGAGCTGTTTTTT. Its translation: CASSAPPTGTEPTGELFF.

The V gene is TRBV28, the J gene TRBJ1-2; TRBD1 matches at 7 bases. The CDR3 has 15 amino acids. Germline V lookup: CDR1 MDHEN, CDR2 SYDVKM. V lost 7 bases to trimming and J lost 4 bases; unmatched junction nucleotides: 12. CDR3: CASNPGQGVSYGYTF. The CDR3 nucleotides read TGTGCCAGCAACCCCGGGCAGGGGGTCTCCTATGGCTACACCTTC.

The V gene is TRBV18, the J gene TRBJ2-2, with 7 bases that match TRBD1. The ends lost 4 bases at V and 4 bases at J; junction bases unmatched: 3. Germline V gene lookup returns CDR1 KGHSH and CDR2 LQKENI. The CDR3 length is 14 residues. For the CDR3, the DNA is TGTGCCAGCTCACAGGGGGCCGGCACCGGGGAGCTGTTTTTT. Its protein product is CASSQGAGTGELFF.

The chain links TRBV6-6 to TRBJ1-2; TRBD1 agrees at 9 bases. CDR3 length: 14 residues. J lost 3 bases, V lost 4 bases, and 3 bases had no gene match. Looked up from germline, CDR1 is MNHNY and CDR2 is SVGAGI (reference sequence). The CDR3 region is CASSLGQGDYGYTF. Here the CDR3 DNA reads TGTGCCAGCAGTTTGGGACAGGGAGACTATGGCTACACCTTC.

This chain uses TRBV7-2 with TRBJ1-1; D may be TRBD1 (6 bases). The CDR3 length is 14 residues. Trimming cost V 2 bases and J 6 bases, with 13 bases left between them. Germline V gives CDR1 SGHTA, CDR2 FQGNSA. This chain's CDR3 is CASSLKGELPEAFF. For the CDR3, the DNA is TGTGCCAGCAGCTTAAAGGGGGAATTACCTGAAGCTTTCTTT.

This clone appeared a few times. The chain carries TRBV4-2 and TRBJ2-5; TRBD2 matches at 12 bases. V trimming: 3 bases; J trimming: 4 bases; junction bases outside the gene matches: 3. Germline CDR1 is LGHNA and CDR2 is YNFKEQ. The CDR3 extends over 15 amino acids. CDR3 sequence (DNA): TGTGCCAGCAGCCAGACTAGCGGGAGTAGAGAGACCCAGTACTTC. Translating gives CASSQTSGSRETQYF.

The rearrangement joins TRBV12-5 to TRBJ2-1; a weak D match, TRBD2 (5 bases). Between the trimmed V and J ends, which lost 1 base and 3 bases, there was a span of 10 bases. This CDR3 has 15 amino acids. Germline V gene data show CDR1 as LGHNT and CDR2 as FRNRAP. The CDR3: CASGLEVAGYNEQFF. The CDR3, as DNA: TGTGCTAGTGGTTTGGAGGTGGCGGGCTACAATGAGCAGTTCTTC.

This clone was seen a few times. The rearrangement joins TRBV11-2 to TRBJ2-5; weak D call: TRBD2 (5 bases). The CDR3 is made up of 13 amino acids. Between the trimmed V and J ends, which lost 4 bases and 7 bases, there was a span of 13 bases. Germline CDR1 and CDR2: SGHAT and FQNNGV. This CDR3 is CASSSNREGTQYF. CDR3 sequence (DNA): TGTGCCAGCAGCTCGAACCGGGAAGGGACCCAGTACTTC.

This clone was counted only a few times. The chain links TRBV7-3 to TRBJ2-3; 7 positions agree with TRBD2. The CDR3 has 15 residues. V lost 5 bases, J lost 0 bases, and 5 bases stayed unmatched. Germline loops: CDR1 SGHTA, CDR2 FQGTGA. CDR3: CASSLSGPSTDTQYF. CDR3 in DNA: TGTGCCAGCAGCCTTAGCGGGCCTAGCACAGATACGCAGTATTTT. The full variable domain, in which reference TRBV7-3 and TRBJ2-3 provide the parts outside the CDR3, is GAGVSQTPSNKVTEKGKYVELRCDPISGHTALYWYRQSLGQGPEFLIYFQGTGAADDSGLPNDRFFAVRPEGSVSTLKIQRTERGDSAVYLCASSLSGPSTDTQYFGPGTRLTVL.

The chain links TRBV5-1 to TRBJ2-1; unclear D gene. Trimming removed 0 bases at V and 10 bases at J, with 14 bases between. The CDR3 covers 14 residues. Germline-derived CDR1 and CDR2 are SGHRS and YFSETQ. The CDR3 region is CASSLDGRPWEQFF. CDR3 in DNA: TGCGCCAGCAGCTTGGATGGCAGGCCGTGGGAGCAGTTCTTC.

This clone was seen only a few times. The chain carries TRBV12-5 and TRBJ2-1; 7 nucleotides agree with TRBD2. CDR3 size: 21 residues. Germline CDR1 reads LGHNT; CDR2 reads FRNRAP. The junction had 21 bases not matched to a gene; V was cut back by 0 bases and J by 4 bases. The CDR3 region is CASGLVQLVGSGNINYNEQFF. CDR3 sequence (DNA): TGTGCTAGTGGTTTGGTACAGTTGGTTGGGAGCGGGAATATAAATTACAATGAGCAGTTCTTC.

This CDR3 is CASSARGGREWSYEQYF. The CDR3 DNA sequence: TGTGCCAGCAGCGCCCGGGGGGGTCGGGAGTGGTCCTACGAGCAGTACTTC. The chain is built from TRBV9 and TRBJ2-7; TRBD2 aligns across 8 bases. V lost 3 bases to trimming and J lost 1 base; unmatched junction nucleotides: 12. This CDR3 is built from 17 residues. Germline loops: CDR1 SGDLS, CDR2 YYNGEE.

V is TRBV19 and J is TRBJ2-7, with 7 bases identical to TRBD1. The CDR3 is made up of 15 amino acids. The V gene end was trimmed by 5 bases and the J gene end by 0 bases; junction bases not matched to a gene: 7. CDR1 is LNHDA, CDR2 SQIVND, per germline (reference sequence). CDR3: CASSVYRDSSYEQYF. CDR3 nucleotide sequence: TGTGCCAGTAGTGTCTACAGGGACAGCTCCTACGAGCAGTACTTC.

The CDR3 DNA is TGTGCCAGCAGTTACCAGGGGGGGAACACTGAAGCTTTCTTT. It yields the protein CASSYQGGNTEAFF. This rearrangement joins TRBV6-5 to TRBJ1-1; 7 nucleotides agree with TRBD1. The germline CDR1 and CDR2 sequences are MNHEY and SVGAGI. The ends lost 2 bases at V and 1 base at J; junction bases unmatched: 1. CDR3 size: 14 residues.

This chain connects TRBV5-6 to TRBJ1-5; D possibly corresponds to TRBD1 (5 bases). V was trimmed by 4 bases and J by 1 base, leaving 9 bases between them. The CDR3 has 14 residues. Germline V gene data show CDR1 as SGHDT and CDR2 as YYEEEE. The CDR3 protein is CASSGGTSNQPQHF. DNA of the CDR3: TGTGCCAGCAGCGGGGGGACCAGCAATCAGCCCCAGCATTTT. The variable domain in full, with the rest retrieved from reference TRBV5-6 and TRBJ1-5, is DAGVTQSPTHLIKTRGQQVTLRCSPKSGHDTVSWYQQALGQGPQFIFQYYEEEERQRGNFPDRFSGHQFPNYSSELNVNALLLGDSALYLCASSGGTSNQPQHFGDGTRLSIL.

This clone was found a few times. V usage is TRBV6-5 and J usage is TRBJ2-7; 7 bases map to TRBD1. The germline CDR1 and CDR2 sequences are MNHEY and SVGAGI. With 7 bases clipped from V and 6 bases from J, the junction kept 12 bases outside the gene matches. The CDR3 consists of 14 residues. In nucleotides, the CDR3 is TGTGCCAGCACCGACAGGGTCAACTCGGCCGAGCAGTACTTC. Its protein product is CASTDRVNSAEQYF.

The chain carries TRBV7-9 and TRBJ1-2; unclear D gene. Germline CDR1 and CDR2: SEHNR and FQNEAQ (reference sequence). CDR3 length: 14 amino acids. The germline V and J ends were trimmed by 5 bases and 4 bases, with 14 bases remaining between them. The CDR3 spells CASSLPRGLYGYTF. The CDR3 DNA reads TGTGCCAGCAGCCTACCGCGCGGTCTCTATGGCTACACCTTC.

The table lists this clone with a few counts. The CDR3 DNA reads TGTGCCAGCAGCCAAGAGACAGGGATGAACTATGGCTACACCTTC. This encodes CASSQETGMNYGYTF. The chain employs TRBV14 and TRBJ1-2; 7 bases fit TRBD1. Germline CDR1 is SGHDN and CDR2 is FVKESK. The CDR3 sequence is 15 residues long. Germline trimming cut 0 bases from V and 2 bases from J; bases unmatched to any gene: 3.

The chain links TRBV6-5 to TRBJ2-7, with TRBD1 matching over 8 bases. The CDR3 totals 13 residues. The germline CDR1 and CDR2 sequences are MNHEY and SVGAGI. Trimming removed 5 bases from V and 6 bases from J; junction bases left unmatched: 6. In nucleotides, the CDR3 is TGTGCCAGCAGTCCGACCGGACAGGGCGAGCAGTACTTC. Residues: CASSPTGQGEQYF.

V usage is TRBV19 and J usage is TRBJ1-2, with a tentative D call TRBD1 (6 bases). The CDR3 covers 15 residues. V lost 3 bases and J lost 3, with 14 bases in between. CDR1 LNHDA and CDR2 SQIVND come from the germline V gene (reference sequence). The CDR3 sequence is CASSIVRPGDYGYTF. Here the CDR3 DNA reads TGTGCCAGTAGTATCGTCCGGCCAGGGGACTATGGCTACACCTTC.

The rearrangement links TRBV27 to TRBJ2-7; 7 bases are a match to TRBD2. Germline values: CDR1 MNHEY, CDR2 SMNVEV (reference sequence). The trim removed 5 bases at V and 7 bases at J, leaving 20 bases unmatched. The CDR3 has 17 residues. Written as DNA, the CDR3 is TGTGCCAGCAGTCTTACCCGAGGACTACCGGGAGCGGGAGAGCAGTACTTC. It codes for CASSLTRGLPGAGEQYF.

The table lists this clone with a few counts. This CDR3 reads CASSDPGQGGYTEAFF. The CDR3 DNA is TGTGCCAGCAGTGACCCGGGACAGGGTGGTTACACTGAAGCTTTCTTT. This chain uses TRBV2 with TRBJ1-1, with 9 bases aligning to TRBD1. J was trimmed by 3 bases and V by 3 bases; bases with no gene match: 8. The CDR3 spans 16 residues. CDR1 and CDR2 (germline): SNHLY, FYNNEI.

This clone was seen a handful of times. The CDR3 coding sequence is TGTGCCAGCAGCGTAGGGGGGGACTATGGCTACACCTTC. Translation: CASSVGGDYGYTF. The chain has TRBV9 and TRBJ1-2; a weak D match, TRBD1 (5 bases). The CDR3 sequence is 13 residues long. V lost 0 bases, J lost 3 bases, and 6 bases lay in between. Germline V gene lookup returns CDR1 SGDLS and CDR2 YYNGEE.

This clone occurred a few times. The chain links TRBV19 to TRBJ2-7; possibly TRBD2 for D (5 bases). Trimming took off 4 bases at V and 6 bases at J, with 16 bases between the two ends. CDR3 length equals 14 residues. Germline CDR1 reads LNHDA; CDR2 reads SQIVND (reference sequence). Written as DNA, the CDR3 is TGTGCCAGTAGTACTCCGTATGAGGGAGCCGAGCAGTACTTC. This gives the protein CASSTPYEGAEQYF. Variable domain in full (rest from reference TRBV19 and TRBJ2-7): DGGITQSPKYLFRKEGQNVTLSCEQNLNHDAMYWYRQDPGQGLRLIYYSQIVNDFQKGDIAEGYSVSREKKESFPLTVTSAQKNPTAFYLCASSTPYEGAEQYFGPGTRLTVT.

This chain uses TRBV4-1 with TRBJ2-1; D gene unclear. CDR1 is MGHRA, CDR2 YSYEKL, per germline. The ends were cut back, 1 base at V and 0 bases at J, with 4 bases in the middle. This CDR3 is 14 amino acids long. The CDR3 coding sequence is TGCGCCAGCAGCCAAGGGAGCTCCTACAATGAGCAGTTCTTC. It codes for CASSQGSSYNEQFF.

This clone was counted only a few times. The CDR3 here is CASSLPGQIEAFF. CDR3 nucleotide sequence: TGTGCCAGCAGCTTGCCCGGACAAATTGAAGCTTTCTTT. The chain carries TRBV5-5 and TRBJ1-1; maybe TRBD1 (5 bases). The length of the CDR3 is 13 residues. Germline CDR1 is SGHKS and CDR2 is YYEKEE (reference sequence). V was shortened by 1 base and J by 7 bases, with 11 bases between the two germline ends.

This clone was detected only a few times. The rearrangement uses TRBV5-1 and TRBJ2-6; the match to TRBD2 covers 7 bases. CDR1 SGHRS and CDR2 YFSETQ come from the germline V gene. Trimming removed 0 bases from V and 1 base from J; junction bases left unmatched: 4. The CDR3 consists of 17 residues. The CDR3 loop is CASSLAGGGSGANVLTF. The CDR3 DNA is TGCGCCAGCAGCTTGGCCGGGGGAGGGTCTGGGGCCAACGTCCTGACTTTC.

This chain joins TRBV19 and TRBJ1-5; D may be TRBD1 (5 bases). V lost 1 base and J 8 bases, leaving 9 bases between the germline ends. Germline V CDR1 and CDR2: LNHDA, SQIVND (reference sequence). CDR3 length: 13 amino acids. CDR3 nucleotides: TGTGCCAGTAGTATAGGCAGGGATAAGCCCCAGCATTTT. Its translation: CASSIGRDKPQHF. The whole variable domain, filled in from reference TRBV19 and TRBJ1-5, reads DGGITQSPKYLFRKEGQNVTLSCEQNLNHDAMYWYRQDPGQGLRLIYYSQIVNDFQKGDIAEGYSVSREKKESFPLTVTSAQKNPTAFYLCASSIGRDKPQHFGDGTRLSIL.

The rearrangement uses TRBV6-5 and TRBJ1-2; D is undetermined. Germline values: CDR1 MNHEY, CDR2 SVGAGI. Trimming took off 4 bases at V and 4 bases at J, with 13 bases between the two ends. This CDR3 has 14 amino acids. Written as DNA, the CDR3 is TGTGCCAGCAGTTGGGCTGCAGTAGGCTATGGCTACACCTTC. Protein sequence: CASSWAAVGYGYTF.